This TCR beta chain was found in a study of blood T cell repertoires in COVID-19. Study summary: Italy, Spain and the United States were the sources of the convalescent and acute COVID-19 samples. Sources were T cells, B-cell-depleted T cells, or PBMCs; the material itself was cDNA or gDNA.

Original analysis: Amplification of reference gene primers provided the estimated nucleated cell counts. Repertoires were generated with immunoSEQ multiplex PCR, while TCRdb's copy carries only in-frame clones and drops some. Clonal size and the V and J genes are those of that table, whereas D and trimming came from the DNA. The sample has some 88,000 clones, less than 90% seen once. Germline V gene data show CDR1 as GTSNPN and CDR2 as SVGIG (reference sequence). The CDR3 contains 12 residues. Trimming removed 5 bases from V and 7 bases from J, with 14 bases in between. The sequencing input was peripheral blood. The rearrangement uses TRBV30 and TRBJ2-5; D ambiguous. This TCR was recovered from a man aged 55 to 70 with acute or convalescent COVID-19. In DNA, the CDR3 is TGTGCCTGGGGGCTAGGTGTGGGGACCCAGTACTTC. Protein sequence: CAWGLGVGTQYF.